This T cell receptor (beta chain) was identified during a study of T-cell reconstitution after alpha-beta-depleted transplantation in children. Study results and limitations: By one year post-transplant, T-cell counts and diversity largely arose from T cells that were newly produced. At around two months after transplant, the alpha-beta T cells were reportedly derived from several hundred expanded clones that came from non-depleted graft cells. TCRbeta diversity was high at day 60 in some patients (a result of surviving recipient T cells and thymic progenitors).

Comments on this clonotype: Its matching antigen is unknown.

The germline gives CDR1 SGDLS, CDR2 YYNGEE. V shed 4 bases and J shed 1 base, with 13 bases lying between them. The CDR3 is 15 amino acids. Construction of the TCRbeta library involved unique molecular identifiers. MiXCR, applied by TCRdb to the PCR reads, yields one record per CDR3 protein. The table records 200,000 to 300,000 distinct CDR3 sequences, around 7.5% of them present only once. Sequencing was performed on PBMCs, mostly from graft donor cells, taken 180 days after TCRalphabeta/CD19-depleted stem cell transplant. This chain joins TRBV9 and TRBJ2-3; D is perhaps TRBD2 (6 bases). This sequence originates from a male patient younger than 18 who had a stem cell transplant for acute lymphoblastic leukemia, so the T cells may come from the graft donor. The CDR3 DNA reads TGTGCCAGCAGCCACCAGTCGGGGGGCACAGATACGCAGTATTTT. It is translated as CASSHQSGGTDTQYF.